Sequencing of this TCR beta chain was carried out in a study of cytomegalovirus exposure and HLA in healthy donors. Broader study findings: For TCR beta chains, V- and J-gene trimming was later linked to a missense DCLRE1C variant.

The CDR3 covers 14 residues. The germline V and J ends were trimmed by 1 base and 4 bases, with 11 bases remaining between them. CDR1 and CDR2 (germline): LGHNA, YNFKEQ. A multiplex PCR was run with 60 Vbeta primers and 13 Jbeta primers. Generated by immunoSEQ multiplex PCR, the TCRdb table keeps only in-frame clones and is missing some. The data show approximately 160,000 clones, 75% seen once. As for this clone: The antigen is undetermined.

The sequence came from a male donor in good health and CMV-seronegative. Sequencing was performed on PBMCs. The chain combines TRBV4-2 with TRBJ2-7; tentative D call: TRBD2 (6 bases). CDR3 nucleotides: TGTGCCAGCAGCCAAGTCCCCGCGGGGTACGAGCAGTACTTC. Protein sequence: CASSQVPAGYEQYF.